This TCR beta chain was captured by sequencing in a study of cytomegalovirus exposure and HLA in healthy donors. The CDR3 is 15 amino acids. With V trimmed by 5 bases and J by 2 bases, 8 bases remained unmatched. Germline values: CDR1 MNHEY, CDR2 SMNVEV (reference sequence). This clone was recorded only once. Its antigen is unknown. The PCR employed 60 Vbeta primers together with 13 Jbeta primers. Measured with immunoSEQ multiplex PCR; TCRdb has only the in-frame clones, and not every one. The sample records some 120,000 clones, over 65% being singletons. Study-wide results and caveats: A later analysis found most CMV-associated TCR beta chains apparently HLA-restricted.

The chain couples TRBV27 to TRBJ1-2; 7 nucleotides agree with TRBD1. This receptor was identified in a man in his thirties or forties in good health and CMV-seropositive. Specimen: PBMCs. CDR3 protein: CASSRLQGTNYGYTF. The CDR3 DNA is TGTGCCAGCAGTCGATTACAGGGGACAAACTATGGCTACACCTTC.